Below, one T cell receptor beta chain is given with its context. The sample belongs to a study of response to subunit inactivated influenza vaccine. TCRdb processed the RT-PCR reads anew with MiXCR; each CDR3 protein has one entry. The top ten hold approximately 10% of the sample, which has approximately 290,000 distinct CDR3 sequences, approximately 20% seen once. The CDR3 has 13 residues. The V and J ends lost 3 bases and 0 bases respectively, with 3 bases between them. The material was PBMCs from blood, obtained less than 22 months after vaccination. This receptor was identified in a man aged 45-69 years who received an inactivated influenza vaccine. This chain uses TRBV12-3 or TRBV12-4 with TRBJ1-3; D is unclear. The CDR3 here is CASSFFSGNTIYF. DNA of the CDR3: TGTGCCAGCAGTTTTTTCTCTGGAAACACCATATATTTT.